Listed here are 18 T cell receptor beta chains from one sample, sequenced in a study of vaccination and CD4 T cells after COVID-19. Sequence data for DNA of cultured CD4+ T cells were generated by the Oncomine TCR Beta short-read assay. MiXCR, applied by TCRdb to the PCR reads, yields one record per CDR3 protein. Altogether about 20,000 distinct CDR3 sequences are present, under 70% being singletons, with the ten largest covering around 17%. Their antigens remain unidentified. Treatment reported: approximately 11-day PBMC culture with coronavirus spike peptide pools or control peptides (ViraFEST assay). Sequenced: CD4+ T cells from blood, cultured in vitro. These receptors all come from a human donor who had recovered from COVID-19.

The CDR3 DNA is TGTGCCAGCAGCCCCGGGGGAGGGGGAGACAATGAGCAGTTCTTC. Encoded protein: CASSPGGGGDNEQFF. The chain combines TRBV7-2 with TRBJ2-1; D perhaps matches TRBD2 (7 bases). Trimming removed 5 bases from V and 5 bases from J, with 16 bases in between. The CDR3 has 15 amino acids. Germline V gene data show CDR1 as SGHTA and CDR2 as FQGNSA.

The chain couples TRBV5-1 to TRBJ1-2; the match to TRBD1 covers 9 bases. Trimming at V came to 4 bases and at J to 5 bases, leaving 9 bases not matched to a gene. This CDR3 spans 15 amino acids. CDR1 is SGHRS and CDR2 is YFSETQ in the germline V gene. The CDR3 here is CASSPDRGGQYGYTF. The CDR3 DNA reads TGCGCCAGCAGCCCGGACAGGGGTGGGCAGTATGGCTACACCTTC.

The chain links TRBV27 to TRBJ1-4; 9 nucleotides line up with TRBD1. This CDR3 comprises 19 residues. CDR1 and CDR2 (germline): MNHEY, SMNVEV (reference sequence). Trimming at V came to 5 bases and at J to 1 base, leaving 14 bases not matched to a gene. The CDR3 is CASSASLLGQGRTNEKLFF. The CDR3 DNA sequence: TGTGCCAGCAGTGCTTCCCTCCTAGGACAGGGGAGAACTAATGAAAAACTGTTTTTT.

This clonotype was counted between two and nine times. For the CDR3, the DNA is TGCAGTGCTAGAGATCCCCCCACGCAGTATTTT. As protein: CSARDPPTQYF. The chain links TRBV20-1 to TRBJ2-3; D gene ambiguous. The ends were cut back, 0 bases at V and 9 bases at J, with 7 bases in the middle. Germline loops: CDR1 DFQATT, CDR2 SNEGSKA (reference sequence). The CDR3 sequence is 11 residues long.

This chain links TRBV28 with TRBJ2-7, with D uncertain. The V end was cut by 2 bases, the J end by 3 bases, with 11 bases between. This CDR3 has 14 residues. In germline, CDR1 is MDHEN, CDR2 SYDVKM. The CDR3 is CASSLVGRNYEQYF. In DNA, the CDR3 is TGTGCCAGCAGTTTAGTTGGTCGGAACTACGAGCAGTACTTC.

The chain uses TRBV18 and TRBJ1-2, with D maybe TRBD1 (6 bases). Trimming stripped 5 bases from V and 5 bases from J, with 12 bases between. CDR1 and CDR2 from the germline V gene are KGHSH and LQKENI. This CDR3 contains 13 residues. The CDR3 sequence is CASSAGHSYGYTF. The CDR3 DNA follows: TGTGCCAGCTCAGCGGGACACTCTTATGGCTACACCTTC.

This clonotype was counted only a few times. CDR3 coding DNA: TGTGCCAGCAGTTACATGGCCAGGGGTTTCGGTGGCTACACCTTC. Translated: CASSYMARGFGGYTF. The chain uses TRBV6-5 and TRBJ1-2; TRBD1 is a possible D gene (6 bases). Germline CDR1 reads MNHEY; CDR2 reads SVGAGI. V lost 2 bases and J lost 7, with 17 bases in between. The CDR3 extends over 15 amino acids.

This chain links TRBV28 with TRBJ1-6; D is uncertain. The V gene lost 7 bases and the J gene lost 0 bases, with 16 bases spanning the gap. Germline CDR1 is MDHEN and CDR2 is SYDVKM. This CDR3 is built from 17 residues. The CDR3: CASTPAGSGSYNSPLHF. The DNA for the CDR3 is TGTGCCAGCACCCCCGCGGGGTCTGGCTCCTATAATTCACCCCTCCACTTT.

The rearrangement joins TRBV20-1 to TRBJ1-6; the D is unclear. Looked up from germline, CDR1 is DFQATT and CDR2 is SNEGSKA (reference sequence). The CDR3 sequence is 14 residues long. The CDR3 here is CSERPTSPDSPLHF. The DNA of the CDR3 is TGCAGCGAGAGGCCAACCAGCCCTGATTCACCCCTCCACTTT.

The chain joins TRBV18 to TRBJ2-7; 7 positions match TRBD2. Germline values: CDR1 KGHSH, CDR2 LQKENI. This CDR3 comprises 14 residues. Trimming took 3 bases from V and 2 from J; bases not matched to a gene: 4. CDR3 loop: CASSPGTMTYEQYF. The CDR3 bases are TGTGCCAGCTCACCCGGGACTATGACCTACGAGCAGTACTTC.

The table lists this clonotype with a count of one. This sequence joins TRBV20-1 and TRBJ2-7, with 7 bases that match TRBD1. This CDR3 has 14 amino acids. Trimming took 0 bases from V and 8 from J; bases not matched to a gene: 10. CDR1 and CDR2 (germline): DFQATT, SNEGSKA (reference sequence). The CDR3 DNA follows: TGCAGTGCTAGAGAACTGACGGGACAGTTCAAGCAGTACTTC. This codes for CSARELTGQFKQYF.

This clonotype came up a few times. The V and J genes are TRBV11-2 and TRBJ1-2; D unresolved. Germline-derived CDR1 and CDR2 are SGHAT and FQNNGV. CDR3 length: 13 amino acids. With 1 base removed from V and 3 bases from J, the gap between germline ends came to 6 bases. The CDR3 loop is CASSLVADYGYTF. CDR3 nucleotide sequence: TGTGCCAGCAGCTTAGTCGCCGACTATGGCTACACCTTC.

The chain links TRBV4-3 to TRBJ1-2; the D gene is possibly TRBD1 (6 bases). V was cut by 4 bases and J by 7 bases, with 19 bases left in between. Germline-derived CDR1 and CDR2 are LGHNA and YSLEER. The length of the CDR3 is 15 residues. CDR3 DNA sequence: TGCGCCAGCAGCCGAAACAGGGAATTGAGTAGTGGCTACACCTTC. This sequence encodes CASSRNRELSSGYTF.

The sample holds a few counts of this clonotype. The chain links TRBV2 to TRBJ2-1; 12 positions agree with TRBD2. The CDR3 runs to 16 residues. The V gene's germline CDR1 is SNHLY and CDR2 FYNNEI. V shed 4 bases and J 9 bases; nucleotides not matched to a gene: 10. The CDR3 DNA follows: TGTGCCAGCAGTGCTCGGCCGGGACTAGCGGGTATTGAGCAGTTCTTC. It codes for CASSARPGLAGIEQFF.

This clonotype was seen more than once but under ten times. The chain has TRBV18 and TRBJ2-7; 12 positions match TRBD1. This CDR3 is 15 amino acids long. Germline values: CDR1 KGHSH, CDR2 LQKENI. Trimming removed 3 bases from V and 3 bases from J; junction bases left unmatched: 3. This CDR3 is CASSPGQGAGYEQYF. The CDR3 bases are TGTGCCAGCTCACCGGGACAGGGGGCAGGCTACGAGCAGTACTTC.

This clonotype was counted only a few times. The chain has TRBV7-2 and TRBJ2-2; D not certain. Germline V gives CDR1 SGHTA, CDR2 FQGNSA. The V end lost 3 bases, the J end lost 7 bases, and 6 bases lay between the germline ends. This CDR3 is built from 12 residues. The CDR3 is CASSLDLGELFF. The CDR3 DNA sequence: TGTGCCAGCAGCTTGGACCTCGGGGAGCTGTTTTTT.

J is TRBJ1-6 and V is TRBV6-1; unclear D gene. Germline V gene lookup returns CDR1 MNHNS and CDR2 SASEGT. V was pared by 6 bases and J by 0 bases, with 15 bases between. This CDR3 spans 17 amino acids. The CDR3 DNA reads TGTGCCAGCAGCTATGAGTTCGGGAGCTCCTATAATTCACCCCTCCACTTT. Its protein is CASSYEFGSSYNSPLHF.

The rearrangement joins TRBV20-1 to TRBJ2-5; TRBD1 matches 7 bases. V lost 1 base, J lost 3 bases, and 11 bases stayed unmatched. The CDR3 extends over 16 amino acids. From germline, CDR1 is DFQATT and CDR2 SNEGSKA (reference sequence). CDR3 DNA sequence: TGCAGTGCTAGAGCTGGTGGCAGGGGGACCAAAGAGACCCAGTACTTC. This sequence encodes CSARAGGRGTKETQYF.